The 10 T cell receptor beta chains below were found in one sample sequenced in a study of blood T cell repertoires in COVID-19. Using immunoSEQ multiplex PCR, the repertoire was profiled, and TCRdb retains in-frame clones only, with some absent. The data hold 30,000 to 35,000 clones, with approximately 86% observed a single time. Material for sequencing was peripheral blood. All receptors come from a woman between 65 and 79 years old with active COVID-19.

The J gene is TRBJ1-2, the V gene TRBV28; 8 nucleotides agree with TRBD1. The CDR3 has 14 amino acids. Germline-derived CDR1 and CDR2 are MDHEN and SYDVKM. With 7 bases clipped from V and 12 bases from J, the junction kept 16 bases outside the gene matches. The CDR3 DNA is TGTGCCAGCAACCCCGAGGACAGGGACTATGGGGACACCTTC. This codes for CASNPEDRDYGDTF.

This chain uses TRBV12-3 or TRBV12-4 with TRBJ2-3; D is perhaps TRBD2 (6 bases). Trimming stripped 3 bases from V and 3 bases from J, with 7 bases between. This CDR3 region has 13 residues. CDR3 in amino acids: CASSFGGTDTQYF. The CDR3 bases are TGTGCCAGCAGTTTCGGGGGAACAGATACGCAGTATTTT.

The chain recombines TRBV12-3 or TRBV12-4 with TRBJ1-5; 7 bases are shared with TRBD1. CDR3 length: 12 amino acids. The J segment lost 9 bases and the V segment lost 5 bases, leaving 4 bases of the junction unmatched. The CDR3 sequence is CASSLNRGPQHF. In nucleotides, the CDR3 is TGTGCCAGCAGTCTAAACAGGGGGCCCCAGCATTTT.

V gene TRBV29-1 combines with J gene TRBJ1-4; no reliable D call. V lost 1 base and J lost 4, with 7 bases in between. This CDR3 is 13 amino acids long. Germline V gene sequence: CDR1 SQVTM, CDR2 ANQGSEA. CDR3 in DNA: TGCAGCGTTGAAGTGGGAGTTAATGAAAAACTGTTTTTT. Protein sequence: CSVEVGVNEKLFF.

The chain is built from TRBV28 and TRBJ2-1, with 7 bases that match TRBD2. Unmatched junction bases numbered 14, after V lost 7 bases and J lost 8 bases. CDR3 length equals 15 residues. CDR1 is MDHEN, CDR2 SYDVKM, per germline. CDR3 region: CASTSGASGGYEQFF. CDR3 coding DNA: TGTGCCAGCACCTCCGGGGCCTCCGGGGGGTATGAGCAGTTCTTC.

The chain employs TRBV30 and TRBJ1-1; TRBD1 matches at 9 bases. From germline, CDR1 is GTSNPN and CDR2 SVGIG (reference sequence). Germline trimming cut 0 bases from V and 7 bases from J; bases unmatched to any gene: 0. The CDR3 is 12 residues long. CDR3 coding DNA: TGTGCCTGGAGTGTGACAGGGGGTGAAGCTTTCTTT. Amino acids: CAWSVTGGEAFF.

This clone has only a few counts. The gene calls are TRBV4-2 and TRBJ2-7; 13 positions match TRBD2. The J segment lost 6 bases and the V segment lost 4 bases, leaving 6 bases of the junction unmatched. The CDR3 contains 15 residues. Germline-derived CDR1 and CDR2 are LGHNA and YNFKEQ. In DNA, the CDR3 is TGTGCCAGCAGCCCACTAGCGGGGGGGCCTGGCGAGCAGTACTTC. It specifies CASSPLAGGPGEQYF.

The chain has TRBV7-9 and TRBJ2-5; 10 bases match TRBD2. V shed 3 bases and J 1 base; nucleotides not matched to a gene: 5. There are 16 residues in the CDR3. CDR1 is SEHNR, CDR2 FQNEAQ, per germline (reference sequence). The CDR3 loop is CASSFGTSGTQETQYF. The CDR3 DNA is TGTGCCAGCAGCTTTGGAACTAGCGGGACCCAAGAGACCCAGTACTTC.

The chain employs TRBV12-3 or TRBV12-4 and TRBJ2-5; no firm D call. There are 11 residues in the CDR3. V lost 2 bases and J lost 5, with 3 bases in between. The DNA of the CDR3 is TGTGCCAGCAGTTTATCGGAGACCCAGTACTTC. Protein product: CASSLSETQYF.

CDR3 sequence (DNA): TGTGCCAGCAGCCTAAATAATTCACCCCTCCACTTT. Its translation is CASSLNNSPLHF. The genes are TRBV7-2 and TRBJ1-6; D gene uncertain. CDR1 and CDR2 from the germline V gene are SGHTA and FQGNSA. V was shortened by 5 bases and J by 5 bases, with 4 bases between the two germline ends. This CDR3 comprises 12 residues.